This record concerns one T cell receptor beta chain sequence. This sample was included in a study of early T cells in non-severe SARS-CoV-2 infection. The V gene's germline CDR1 is LGHNA and CDR2 YSLEER. Trimming shortened V by 3 bases and J by 2 bases, and 7 bases separated the two germline ends. The CDR3 loop spans 13 amino acids. Attachment of unique molecular identifiers to individual cDNA molecules was performed. In TCRdb, the 5' RACE reads were re-called with MiXCR into one record per CDR3 protein. The sample has 80,000 or so distinct CDR3 sequences, 5% to 6.5% seen once. Sequenced input: whole blood. The chain recombines TRBV4-3 with TRBJ1-2, with D uncertain. The receptor was isolated from an adult who was a healthcare worker with PCR-confirmed SARS-CoV-2 infection or an uninfected control (not recorded which). CDR3 sequence: CASSQRQNYGYTF. The CDR3 coding sequence is TGCGCCAGCAGCCAGAGGCAGAACTATGGCTACACCTTC.